This TCR beta chain was observed in a study of early T cells in non-severe SARS-CoV-2 infection. Study-wide background: Unpaired chains resulted from sequencing bulk RNA of unsorted whole blood. Points from the study as a whole: VDJdb-based matching was biased toward anti-spike CD8 responses and missed private and CD4 specificities.

This clonotype was counted at least ten times. Its target is unknown. The CDR3 contains 14 residues. From germline, CDR1 is SEHNR and CDR2 FQNEAQ (reference sequence). V was trimmed by 6 bases and J by 2 bases, leaving 13 bases between them. cDNA molecules, individually, were tagged with unique molecular identifiers. Via MiXCR, TCRdb re-called the 5' RACE reads, giving one row per CDR3 protein. The repertoire includes 80,000 to 95,000 distinct CDR3 sequences, 14% to 15% of them detected once, and 0.45% to 0.75% sits in the top ten. J is TRBJ1-2 and V is TRBV7-9, with a possible D match to TRBD1 (6 bases). The sequence was obtained from an adult who was a healthcare worker with PCR-confirmed SARS-CoV-2 infection or an uninfected control (not recorded which). Sequenced: whole blood. CDR3 sequence: CASSSIQGNYGYTF. In DNA, the CDR3 is TGTGCCAGCAGTTCCATCCAGGGGAACTATGGCTACACCTTC.